What follows are 18 T cell receptor beta chains derived from one specimen sequenced in a study of blood T cell repertoires in COVID-19. Here immunoSEQ multiplex PCR was the method, and the copy in TCRdb shows in-frame clones only, minus some. Here the sample spans around 370,000 clones, about 88% being singletons. Material: peripheral blood. The receptor set was obtained from a woman in her sixties or seventies with COVID-19, enrolled during active disease.

The chain uses TRBV7-8 and TRBJ1-2, with D maybe TRBD1 (5 bases). Deletions cut 2 bases from V and 7 bases from J, with 20 bases between. From germline, CDR1 is SGHVS and CDR2 FQNEAQ. The CDR3 is 16 amino acids. The CDR3 DNA reads as TGTGCCAGCAGCTTATTCGGTCGTGGGACTTCTGCTGGCTACACCTTC. This gives the protein CASSLFGRGTSAGYTF.

The V and J genes are TRBV29-1 and TRBJ2-3; TRBD1 might be the D (6 bases). Trimming pared 8 bases from V and 4 bases from J, leaving 13 bases between. The length of the CDR3 is 12 residues. In germline, CDR1 is SQVTM, CDR2 ANQGSEA. DNA for the CDR3: TGCAGCACTCGACAGGAGGCAGATACGCAGTATTTT. The encoded protein is CSTRQEADTQYF.

This clone appeared once. J is TRBJ2-2 and V is TRBV5-4, with TRBD1 identical over 7 bases. The V gene end was trimmed by 1 base and the J gene end by 4 bases; junction bases not matched to a gene: 4. Germline V gives CDR1 SGHNT, CDR2 YYREEE (reference sequence). The CDR3 has 15 amino acids. The CDR3 spells CASSLPGQPTGELFF. The CDR3 DNA reads as TGTGCCAGCAGCTTGCCGGGACAGCCCACCGGGGAGCTGTTTTTT.

The genes are TRBV27 and TRBJ1-2; 7 bases are shared with TRBD1. Germline CDR1 and CDR2: MNHEY and SMNVEV (reference sequence). With V trimmed by 4 bases and J by 5 bases, 1 base remained unmatched. The CDR3 consists of 12 residues. DNA of the CDR3: TGTGCCAGCAGTTCCAGGGGGTATGGCTACACCTTC. Its translation: CASSSRGYGYTF.

As for this clone: One junction end disagrees with the germline gene, perhaps due to a read error. CDR3 region: CASSWGLAGGPKDF. In DNA form, the CDR3 reads TGTGCCAGCAGCTGGGGACTAGCGGGGGGACCAAAGGACTTC. This chain joins TRBV5-4 and TRBJ2-7; TRBD2 matches 15 bases. The germline gives CDR1 SGHNT, CDR2 YYREEE (reference sequence). The length of the CDR3 is 14 residues.

The chain employs TRBV5-1 and TRBJ1-2; 7 nucleotides match TRBD1. The CDR3 has 15 residues. Unmatched junction bases numbered 10, after V lost 2 bases and J lost 6 bases. Germline V gene data show CDR1 as SGHRS and CDR2 as YFSETQ. CDR3 loop: CASSFSDRAVDGYTF. The DNA of the CDR3 is TGCGCCAGCAGCTTTTCAGACAGGGCGGTTGATGGCTACACCTTC.

This chain connects TRBV2 to TRBJ2-5, with D perhaps matching TRBD1 (5 bases). The CDR3 is 14 residues long. The germline V gene has CDR1 SNHLY and CDR2 FYNNEI. Trimming left V 3 bases short and J 4 bases short, with 12 bases between. CDR3 region: CASSDSKGRETQYF. The CDR3 bases are TGTGCCAGCAGTGATTCGAAGGGGCGAGAGACCCAGTACTTC.

In the case of this clone: One end of the junction fails to match germline, which may point to a read error. The chain combines TRBV11-2 with TRBJ1-6; D unresolved. In germline, CDR1 is SGHAT, CDR2 FQNNGV. CDR3 size: 13 residues. CDR3 protein: CASSLDRESPLHF. The CDR3 DNA is TGTGCCAGCAGCCTAGACCGGGAGTCACCCCTCCACTTT. The full variable domain, in which reference TRBV11-2 and TRBJ1-6 provide the parts outside the CDR3, is EAGVAQSPRYKIIEKRQSVAFWCNPISGHATLYWYQQILGQGPKLLIQFQNNGVVDDSQLPKDRFSAERLKGVDSTLKIQPAKLEDSAVYLCASSLDRESPLHFGNGTRLTVT.

The J gene is TRBJ1-3, the V gene TRBV5-1; D possibly corresponds to TRBD1 (5 bases). The CDR3 has 15 residues. Per germline, CDR1 SGHRS and CDR2 YFSETQ. V lost 0 bases, J lost 0 bases, and 7 bases lay in between. The CDR3 region is CASSLGQHSGNTIYF. The CDR3 nucleotides read TGCGCCAGCAGCTTGGGACAGCACTCTGGAAACACCATATATTTT.

The genes are TRBV10-3 and TRBJ1-4, with D unclear. This CDR3 has 14 amino acids. The V end lost 9 bases, the J end lost 7 bases, and 18 bases lay between the germline ends. The germline gives CDR1 ENHRY, CDR2 SYGVKD. CDR3 sequence (DNA): TGTGCCATAAGACCTGACTCAGTAGGTGAAAAACTGTTTTTT. Translated, it gives CAIRPDSVGEKLFF.

This chain connects TRBV4-2 to TRBJ1-2; 7 bases agree with TRBD1. CDR1 and CDR2 from the germline V gene are LGHNA and YNFKEQ. There are 16 residues in the CDR3. V shed 0 bases, J shed 0 bases, and the junction held 4 bases outside the gene matches. The CDR3 coding sequence is TGTGCCAGCAGCCAAGACACAGGGGAAGCTAACTATGGCTACACCTTC. It is translated as CASSQDTGEANYGYTF.

This clone has a count of ten or more. CDR3: CASSQAGGGGYTF. As DNA, the CDR3 is TGTGCCAGCAGCCAAGCGGGGGGAGGAGGCTACACCTTC. The chain recombines TRBV12-3 or TRBV12-4 with TRBJ1-2; TRBD1 is a possible D gene (5 bases). The V gene lost 6 bases and the J gene lost 8 bases, with 16 bases spanning the gap. The CDR3 contains 13 residues.

The chain links TRBV6-5 to TRBJ1-6, with 7 bases identical to TRBD1. CDR1 MNHEY and CDR2 SVGAGI come from the germline V gene. The CDR3 contains 15 residues. Unmatched junction bases numbered 6, after V lost 0 bases and J lost 10 bases. The CDR3, as DNA: TGTGCCAGCAGTTACTCCACAGGGGAAGGATCACCCCTCCACTTT. Amino acids: CASSYSTGEGSPLHF.

The table lists this clone with a few counts. V usage is TRBV19 and J usage is TRBJ1-1, with 7 bases fitting TRBD1. Germline CDR1 LNHDA, CDR2 SQIVND (reference sequence). Trimming at V came to 2 bases and at J to 3 bases, leaving 15 bases not matched to a gene. The CDR3 contains 18 residues. CDR3 region: CASSINYRGWPGYTEAFF. The CDR3 nucleotides read TGTGCCAGTAGTATAAATTACAGGGGCTGGCCTGGGTACACTGAAGCTTTCTTT.

The chain combines TRBV7-2 with TRBJ2-1, with D tentatively TRBD2 (6 bases). The CDR3 extends over 14 amino acids. The V gene lost 4 bases and the J gene lost 9 bases, with 16 bases spanning the gap. Germline V gives CDR1 SGHTA, CDR2 FQGNSA. The CDR3 nucleotides are TGTGCCAGCAGCTACCGGGGGTCCTCTGGTGAGCAGTTCTTC. Its protein is CASSYRGSSGEQFF.

J is TRBJ1-5 and V is TRBV18; D is undetermined. The CDR3 length is 14 residues. CDR1 and CDR2 (germline): KGHSH, LQKENI. Trimming shortened V by 1 base and J by 4 bases, and 8 bases separated the two germline ends. CDR3 DNA: TGTGCCAGCTCACCACAGGGAGGGAATCAGCCCCAGCATTTT. Translated: CASSPQGGNQPQHF.

The V and J genes are TRBV14 and TRBJ2-3, with a tentative D call TRBD2 (5 bases). Germline CDR1 is SGHDN and CDR2 is FVKESK. The CDR3 loop spans 14 amino acids. V gave up 1 base and J gave up 2 bases, with 7 bases separating them. The CDR3 reads CASSQARVTDTQYF. The DNA of the CDR3 is TGTGCCAGCAGCCAAGCGCGGGTCACAGATACGCAGTATTTT.

V is TRBV9 and J is TRBJ1-2; tentative D call: TRBD1 (5 bases). CDR3 length: 18 residues. Germline CDR1 is SGDLS and CDR2 is YYNGEE. Trimming stripped 1 base from V and 4 bases from J, with 23 bases between. In DNA, the CDR3 is TGTGCCAGCAGCGTAAAGGGGATCACCCTGGCCCCGGGCTATGGCTACACCTTC. Its translation: CASSVKGITLAPGYGYTF.